This T cell receptor (beta chain) derives from a study of CD8+CD57+ T cells in acquired aplastic anemia. Study-wide context: Sorting CD4+ and CD8+ cells gave DNA averaging about 3.1 ug. Reads per healthy sample averaged about 10 million (CD4+) and under 12 million (CD8+). Study observations and caveats: Between patients and controls, CD8+ Simpson's diversity did not vary significantly. Common to patients and controls were about 31 CD8+ CDR3 sequences.

The CDR3 sequence is 8 residues long. V was cut by 8 bases and J by 14 bases, with 6 bases left in between. Germline assignment: CDR1 ENHRY and CDR2 SYGVKD. Genomic DNA, serving as template, underwent TCR beta VDJ and CDR3 profiling. TCRdb independently ran MiXCR on the reads; one entry per CDR3 protein. This sample yields roughly 200,000 distinct CDR3 sequences, of which around 60% are seen a single time; less than 30% belongs to the top ten. As regards this clonotype: No antigen is known for it.

The sequencing input was sorted CD4+, CD8+, or CD8+CD57+ T cells (not recorded which) from PBMCs. The sequence was obtained from a human donor in good health. This chain links TRBV10-3 with TRBJ1-4; D call uncertain. This CDR3 reads CAIPGLFF. The CDR3 DNA follows: TGTGCCATCCCCGGGCTGTTTTTT.